This T cell receptor beta chain was captured in a study of T cells after yellow fever vaccination. Overall study findings and caveats: The secondary response peaked faster, at day 5 versus 15, but was weaker. The study noted that FACS-sorted repertoires could contain abundant clonotypes contaminating from the bulk population.

A universal primer site and UMIs were added as TCR cDNA was made by 5'RACE template switching. One entry per CDR3 protein, called by TCRdb with MiXCR from the 5' RACE reads. The table lists around 320,000 distinct CDR3 sequences, over 3.5% of them singletons. V lost 1 base, J lost 6 bases, and 8 bases stayed unmatched. There are 15 residues in the CDR3. Germline CDR1 is SGHVS and CDR2 is FNYEAQ. This clonotype has only one observation. Its target is not known. This sequence was found in a young man who received the YFV17D yellow fever vaccine. Sequenced material: PBMCs, taken 15 days after the yellow fever booster vaccination. The V call is TRBV7-6, the J call TRBJ2-7; 8 bases match TRBD1. The CDR3 is CASSLDPRTGSEQYF. CDR3 sequence (DNA): TGTGCCAGCAGCTTAGACCCCCGGACAGGGTCCGAGCAGTACTTC.